The 20 T cell receptor beta chains presented below share a single source sample, sequenced in a study of identical twins. TCRdb fed the 5' RACE reads into MiXCR, producing one record per CDR3 protein. The data show under 250,000 distinct CDR3 sequences, about an eighth seen once. These sequences were also reported in another study, on yellow fever vaccine responses in identical twins.

The sequencing sample was made of memory (CD45RO+) T cells sorted from blood. The source is a young woman in good health.

This clonotype has more than one count but fewer than ten. V is TRBV20-1 and J is TRBJ2-3; D gene uncertain. The CDR3 sequence is 15 residues long. CDR1 and CDR2 from the germline V gene are DFQATT and SNEGSKA (reference sequence). Deletions cut 4 bases from V and 7 bases from J, with 21 bases between. The CDR3 loop reads CSATVRPTPGYTQYF. In DNA, the CDR3 is TGCAGTGCTACTGTTCGCCCTACCCCTGGGTATACGCAGTATTTT.

This clonotype was seen repeatedly, ten times or more. CDR3 coding DNA: TGTGCCAGCAGTTTCCAGGGCCCTGTAGGTGGCTACACCTTC. Translated, it gives CASSFQGPVGGYTF. This rearrangement joins TRBV12-3 or TRBV12-4 to TRBJ1-2, with D tentatively TRBD1 (5 bases). This CDR3 has 14 residues. The V end lost 3 bases, the J end lost 7 bases, and 15 bases lay between the germline ends.

The J gene is TRBJ2-3, the V gene TRBV7-2; D remains unclear. Trimming cost V 1 base and J 0 bases, with 8 bases left between them. CDR1 SGHTA and CDR2 FQGNSA come from the germline V gene. The CDR3 totals 15 residues. CDR3 loop: CASSLGPVSTDTQYF. The DNA of the CDR3 is TGTGCCAGCAGCTTAGGTCCAGTTAGCACAGATACGCAGTATTTT.

At least ten counts were recorded for this clonotype. J is TRBJ2-2 and V is TRBV6-5; D possibly corresponds to TRBD1 (6 bases). Trimming shortened V by 2 bases and J by 2 bases, and 9 bases separated the two germline ends. This CDR3 has 15 residues. Germline values: CDR1 MNHEY, CDR2 SVGAGI. The CDR3 nucleotides read TGTGCCAGCAGTTACCCGGACAGAAACACCGGGGAGCTGTTTTTT. Amino acids: CASSYPDRNTGELFF.

This clonotype showed up just a few times. The CDR3 nucleotides are TGCGCCAGCAGCCAAGTTGCCCAGGGTAAGAAGACTGAAGCTTTCTTT. This sequence encodes CASSQVAQGKKTEAFF. The rearrangement joins TRBV4-3 to TRBJ1-1; D possibly corresponds to TRBD1 (5 bases). V was shortened by 1 base and J by 5 bases, with 17 bases between the two germline ends. Germline CDR1 is LGHNA and CDR2 is YSLEER. This CDR3 has 16 amino acids.

This clonotype was detected only a few times. This sequence joins TRBV20-1 and TRBJ2-3; the match to TRBD1 covers 10 bases. Trimming at V came to 5 bases and at J to 6 bases, leaving 14 bases not matched to a gene. The CDR3 contains 16 residues. Germline V CDR1 and CDR2: DFQATT, SNEGSKA (reference sequence). Here the CDR3 reads CSAPDHGTGVGDTQYF. CDR3 nucleotide sequence: TGCAGTGCTCCCGACCACGGGACAGGGGTGGGTGATACGCAGTATTTT.

In this sample, this clonotype turned up many times. The rearrangement uses TRBV7-9 and TRBJ2-7; maybe TRBD2 (6 bases). Trimming took 5 bases from V and 5 from J, leaving 7 bases between them. Germline lookup yields CDR1 SEHNR and CDR2 FQNEAQ (reference sequence). This CDR3 is 11 amino acids long. The CDR3 loop is CASSRLDEQYF. The CDR3 DNA reads as TGTGCCAGCAGCCGACTAGACGAGCAGTACTTC.

This clonotype was recorded many times. Here the CDR3 reads CASSEAGRGYTF. DNA for the CDR3: TGTGCCAGCAGTGAAGCTGGAAGGGGCTACACCTTC. The chain combines TRBV2 with TRBJ1-2; no definite D call. The CDR3 runs 12 residues. Germline V gene lookup returns CDR1 SNHLY and CDR2 FYNNEI. V gave up 0 bases and J gave up 8 bases, with 7 bases separating them.

This clonotype was counted ten times or more. The rearrangement uses TRBV7-2 and TRBJ2-3, with 7 bases matching TRBD1. The CDR3 runs 14 residues. Germline V gene lookup returns CDR1 SGHTA and CDR2 FQGNSA. The ends lost 7 bases at V and 6 bases at J; junction bases unmatched: 10. The CDR3 here is CASTPPPRGDTQYF. The CDR3 DNA follows: TGTGCCAGCACCCCTCCCCCCAGGGGGGATACGCAGTATTTT. The entire variable domain, with the rest obtained from reference TRBV7-2 and TRBJ2-3, is as follows: GAGVSQSPSNKVTEKGKDVELRCDPISGHTALYWYRQSLGQGLEFLIYFQGNSAPDKSGLPSDRFSAERTGGSVSTLTIQRTQQEDSAVYLCASTPPPRGDTQYFGPGTRLTVL.

This chain uses TRBV7-9 with TRBJ2-2; D possibly matches TRBD1 or TRBD2 (6 bases each). Germline V gene data show CDR1 as SEHNR and CDR2 as FQNEAQ (reference sequence). Trimming removed 7 bases from V and 3 bases from J, with 12 bases in between. The length of the CDR3 is 14 residues. Here the CDR3 DNA reads TGTGCCAGCATCCCCCGGGGGCACACCGGGGAGCTGTTTTTT. The encoded protein is CASIPRGHTGELFF.

V usage is TRBV5-6 and J usage is TRBJ2-1; 9 nucleotides agree with TRBD1. This CDR3 has 17 residues. V shed 2 bases, J shed 14 bases, and the junction held 20 bases outside the gene matches. From germline, CDR1 is SGHDT and CDR2 YYEEEE. CDR3 sequence (DNA): TGTGCCAGCAGCTTTTCAAGCTTTCCGGGACAGGGAACAGTGGAGTTCTTC. Translating gives CASSFSSFPGQGTVEFF.

There are many counts of this clonotype. This rearrangement joins TRBV5-1 to TRBJ2-3; 7 nucleotides align to TRBD2. Trimming at V came to 4 bases and at J to 4 bases, leaving 6 bases not matched to a gene. Germline CDR1 SGHRS, CDR2 YFSETQ. CDR3 length: 14 residues. The CDR3 spells CASSGGGGADTQYF. In DNA form, the CDR3 reads TGCGCCAGCAGCGGCGGGGGAGGGGCAGATACGCAGTATTTT.

At least ten counts were recorded for this clonotype. The chain has TRBV5-1 and TRBJ2-7; D is uncertain. The V end was cut by 3 bases, the J end by 6 bases, with 7 bases between. The CDR3 sequence is 11 residues long. From germline, CDR1 is SGHRS and CDR2 YFSETQ. CDR3 DNA: TGCGCCAGCAGCTCGAGATCCGAGCAGTACTTC. It encodes CASSSRSEQYF. The full variable domain, rest sourced from reference TRBV5-1 and TRBJ2-7, is KAGVTQTPRYLIKTRGQQVTLSCSPISGHRSVSWYQQTPGQGLQFLFEYFSETQRNKGNFPGRFSGRQFSNSRSEMNVSTLELGDSALYLCASSSRSEQYFGPGTRLTVT.

This clonotype was seen a few times. This rearrangement joins TRBV4-2 to TRBJ1-1; D might be TRBD1 (5 bases). The CDR3 loop spans 16 amino acids. Germline CDR1 reads LGHNA; CDR2 reads YNFKEQ. Trimming stripped 0 bases from V and 1 base from J, with 12 bases between. The CDR3 loop is CASSQDEGVRNTEAFF. As DNA, the CDR3 is TGTGCCAGCAGCCAAGATGAAGGGGTGAGGAACACTGAAGCTTTCTTT.

This clonotype was observed a single time. The rearrangement links TRBV20-1 to TRBJ2-5; TRBD2 might be the D (6 bases). Germline V gene data show CDR1 as DFQATT and CDR2 as SNEGSKA (reference sequence). This CDR3 spans 16 amino acids. Trimming removed 2 bases at V and 4 bases at J, with 20 bases between. CDR3: CSARSLRDFGRETQYF. The DNA for the CDR3 is TGCAGTGCTAGATCCCTACGGGACTTTGGTAGAGAGACCCAGTACTTC.

The rearrangement uses TRBV29-1 and TRBJ2-1; perhaps D is TRBD1 or TRBD2 (5 bases each). Germline V CDR1 and CDR2: SQVTM, ANQGSEA. The V end was cut by 4 bases, the J end by 9 bases, with 16 bases between. The CDR3 extends over 13 amino acids. CDR3 sequence (DNA): TGCAGCGTTGCCCGGGACCGGTGGAGTGAGCAGTTCTTC. Its protein product is CSVARDRWSEQFF.

V is TRBV7-2 and J is TRBJ2-3; the D gene is possibly TRBD2 (6 bases). The CDR3 is made up of 15 amino acids. The V end lost 6 bases, the J end lost 0 bases, and 13 bases lay between the germline ends. Germline CDR1 is SGHTA and CDR2 is FQGNSA. The CDR3 DNA is TGTGCCAGCAGGGGATCTAGCGTGAGCACAGATACGCAGTATTTT. Protein: CASRGSSVSTDTQYF.

There are a few counts of this clonotype. This sequence joins TRBV5-1 and TRBJ2-4; D gene uncertain. This CDR3 has 12 residues. The V and J ends lost 4 bases and 4 bases respectively, with 6 bases between them. Germline V gene sequence: CDR1 SGHRS, CDR2 YFSETQ. DNA for the CDR3: TGCGCCAGCAGCAGAGGTAAAAACATTCAGTACTTC. Protein sequence: CASSRGKNIQYF.

This chain links TRBV28 with TRBJ2-1, with 10 nucleotides matching TRBD2. Germline CDR1 MDHEN, CDR2 SYDVKM. This CDR3 is built from 16 residues. The V and J ends lost 4 bases and 0 bases, in that order; junction bases with no gene match: 3. The CDR3 nucleotides read TGTGCCAGCAGTTCCGTAGCGGGGGGCTCCTACAATGAGCAGTTCTTC. Its protein product is CASSSVAGGSYNEQFF. The full variable domain, with the rest looked up from reference TRBV28 and TRBJ2-1, is DVKVTQSSRYLVKRTGEKVFLECVQDMDHENMFWYRQDPGLGLRLIYFSYDVKMKEKGDIPEGYSVSREKKERFSLILESASTNQTSMYLCASSSVAGGSYNEQFFGPGTRLTVL.

This rearrangement joins TRBV7-2 to TRBJ2-7, with 11 bases fitting TRBD2. Germline V gene data show CDR1 as SGHTA and CDR2 as FQGNSA. The CDR3 totals 15 residues. The ends lost 6 bases at V and 3 bases at J; junction bases unmatched: 7. Here the CDR3 DNA reads TGTGCCAGCAGGGCGGCTAGCGGGGGGTACTACGAGCAGTACTTC. Its translation: CASRAASGGYYEQYF.